This entry lists 11 T cell receptor beta chains sequenced from one sample in a study of T cells after posttransplantation cyclophosphamide. Measured with immunoSEQ multiplex PCR; TCRdb has only the in-frame clones, and not every one. The data show around 3,500 clones, with nearly 97% seen just once and about 1.2% held by the top ten. Source material: naive CD8+ T cells sorted from PBMCs. The receptors were sampled from a woman in her forties or fifties in good health and a related stem cell transplant donor.

The V and J genes are TRBV14 and TRBJ2-7, with D uncertain. This CDR3 is 13 amino acids long. From germline, CDR1 is SGHDN and CDR2 FVKESK. With 0 bases removed from V and 1 base from J, the gap between germline ends came to 4 bases. Here the CDR3 DNA reads TGTGCCAGCAGCCAAGACCTATCCTACGAGCAGTACTTC. Protein sequence: CASSQDLSYEQYF.

The chain has TRBV27 and TRBJ1-5, with D possibly TRBD1 on 5 matching bases. The CDR3 totals 16 residues. Germline V CDR1 and CDR2: MNHEY, SMNVEV (reference sequence). Trimming left V 0 bases short and J 0 bases short, with 9 bases between. CDR3 sequence: CASSLSAGYSNQPQHF. CDR3 bases: TGTGCCAGCAGTTTATCAGCAGGGTATAGCAATCAGCCCCAGCATTTT.

The chain combines TRBV7-9 with TRBJ2-2; D is perhaps TRBD2 (6 bases). Germline CDR1 SEHNR, CDR2 FQNEAQ (reference sequence). This CDR3 is 16 amino acids long. With 3 bases removed from V and 9 bases from J, the gap between germline ends came to 20 bases. CDR3 residues: CASSFGGNRTGRELFF. The CDR3 DNA reads as TGTGCCAGCAGCTTCGGAGGGAACAGAACAGGCCGGGAGCTGTTTTTT. Full variable domain (rest looked up from reference TRBV7-9 and TRBJ2-2): DTGVSQNPRHKITKRGQNVTFRCDPISEHNRLYWYRQTLGQGPEFLTYFQNEAQLEKSRLLSDRFSAERPKGSFSTLEIQRTEQGDSAMYLCASSFGGNRTGRELFFGEGSRLTVL.

The chain is built from TRBV9 and TRBJ2-1; 9 positions match TRBD2. The CDR3 length is 15 residues. The germline CDR1 and CDR2 sequences are SGDLS and YYNGEE. Unmatched junction bases numbered 8, after V lost 3 bases and J lost 7 bases. The CDR3 DNA follows: TGTGCCAGCAGCGGATCGGGACTAGCCGGGAATGAGCAGTTCTTC. It yields the protein CASSGSGLAGNEQFF.

The chain combines TRBV19 with TRBJ1-2; the match to TRBD1 covers 11 bases. Looked up from germline, CDR1 is LNHDA and CDR2 is SQIVND (reference sequence). Trimming at V came to 10 bases and at J to 2 bases, leaving 3 bases not matched to a gene. This CDR3 has 13 residues. This CDR3 is CAIGTGGNYGYTF. The CDR3 DNA reads as TGTGCCATTGGGACAGGGGGGAACTATGGCTACACCTTC. Full variable domain (rest looked up from reference TRBV19 and TRBJ1-2): DGGITQSPKYLFRKEGQNVTLSCEQNLNHDAMYWYRQDPGQGLRLIYYSQIVNDFQKGDIAEGYSVSREKKESFPLTVTSAQKNPTAFYLCAIGTGGNYGYTFGSGTRLTVV.

The V gene is TRBV28, the J gene TRBJ2-7, with TRBD2 as a possible D gene (5 bases). Trimming took 5 bases from V and 2 from J, leaving 10 bases between them. CDR3 length: 13 residues. Germline V gene lookup returns CDR1 MDHEN and CDR2 SYDVKM. The CDR3 coding sequence is TGTGCCAGCAGTAAGATCGGGGCCTACGAGCAGTACTTC. It codes for CASSKIGAYEQYF.

This sequence joins TRBV14 and TRBJ2-7, with TRBD2 matching 9 bases. CDR1 and CDR2 (germline): SGHDN, FVKESK. The ends lost 5 bases at V and 4 bases at J; junction bases unmatched: 6. This CDR3 contains 14 residues. CDR3 nucleotide sequence: TGTGCCAGCAGCGTAGCGGGAGTAAGTTACGAGCAGTACTTC. This translates into CASSVAGVSYEQYF. Using reference TRBV14 and TRBJ2-7 for the parts outside the CDR3, the full variable domain is EAGVTQFPSHSVIEKGQTVTLRCDPISGHDNLYWYRRVMGKEIKFLLHFVKESKQDESGMPNNRFLAERTGGTYSTLKVQPAELEDSGVYFCASSVAGVSYEQYFGPGTRLTVT.

The V call is TRBV4-1, the J call TRBJ2-7, with 7 bases fitting TRBD2. Germline CDR1 reads MGHRA; CDR2 reads YSYEKL. V lost 1 base, J lost 3 bases, and 3 bases stayed unmatched. CDR3 length: 14 amino acids. In DNA, the CDR3 is TGCGCCAGCAGCCAAGCTAGCGGAGGCTACGAGCAGTACTTC. Amino acid sequence: CASSQASGGYEQYF.

The chain is built from TRBV13 and TRBJ2-7; TRBD2 is a possible D gene (5 bases). Trimming removed 5 bases from V and 2 bases from J, with 16 bases in between. This CDR3 has 15 amino acids. From germline, CDR1 is PRHDT and CDR2 FYEKMQ (reference sequence). The CDR3 coding sequence is TGTGCCAGCAGCCCCGGGGTGGAGCTCGCCTACGAGCAGTACTTC. It is translated as CASSPGVELAYEQYF.

V is TRBV11-1 and J is TRBJ1-1, with 10 bases that match TRBD1. The CDR3 spans 16 residues. V lost 3 bases to trimming and J lost 2 bases; unmatched junction nucleotides: 6. Germline V gene lookup returns CDR1 SGHAT and CDR2 FQDESV (reference sequence). The CDR3 spells CASSLTGGTENTEAFF. The CDR3 DNA follows: TGTGCCAGCAGCTTGACAGGGGGCACAGAAAACACTGAAGCTTTCTTT. Looking up the rest from reference TRBV11-1 and TRBJ1-1 gives the full variable domain: EAEVAQSPRYKITEKSQAVAFWCDPISGHATLYWYRQILGQGPELLVQFQDESVVDDSQLPKDRFSAERLKGVDSTLKIQPAELGDSAMYLCASSLTGGTENTEAFFGQGTRLTVV.

The chain has TRBV5-1 and TRBJ2-4; maybe TRBD2 (5 bases). Trimming took off 0 bases at V and 4 bases at J, with 11 bases between the two ends. The CDR3 extends over 15 amino acids. Germline CDR1 and CDR2: SGHRS and YFSETQ. DNA for the CDR3: TGCGCCAGCAGCTTGGCGACGGACTGGAAAAACATTCAGTACTTC. The encoded protein is CASSLATDWKNIQYF.